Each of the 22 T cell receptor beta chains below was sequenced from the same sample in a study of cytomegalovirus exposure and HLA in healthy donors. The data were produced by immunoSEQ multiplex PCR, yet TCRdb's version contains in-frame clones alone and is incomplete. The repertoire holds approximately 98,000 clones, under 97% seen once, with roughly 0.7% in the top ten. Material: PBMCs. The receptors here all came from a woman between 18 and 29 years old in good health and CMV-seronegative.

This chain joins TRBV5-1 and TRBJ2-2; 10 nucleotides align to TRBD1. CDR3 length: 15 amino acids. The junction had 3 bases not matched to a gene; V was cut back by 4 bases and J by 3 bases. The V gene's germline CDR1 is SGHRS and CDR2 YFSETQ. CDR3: CASSPGTGDTGELFF. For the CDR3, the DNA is TGCGCCAGCAGCCCCGGGACAGGGGACACCGGGGAGCTGTTTTTT. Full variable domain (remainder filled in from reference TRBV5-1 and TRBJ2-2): KAGVTQTPRYLIKTRGQQVTLSCSPISGHRSVSWYQQTPGQGLQFLFEYFSETQRNKGNFPGRFSGRQFSNSRSEMNVSTLELGDSALYLCASSPGTGDTGELFFGEGSRLTVL.

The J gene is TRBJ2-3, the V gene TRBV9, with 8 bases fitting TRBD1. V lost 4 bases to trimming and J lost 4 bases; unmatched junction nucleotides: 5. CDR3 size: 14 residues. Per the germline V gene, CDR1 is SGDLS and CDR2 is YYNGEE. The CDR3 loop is CASSWTGIADTQYF. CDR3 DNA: TGTGCCAGCAGCTGGACAGGGATCGCAGATACGCAGTATTTT.

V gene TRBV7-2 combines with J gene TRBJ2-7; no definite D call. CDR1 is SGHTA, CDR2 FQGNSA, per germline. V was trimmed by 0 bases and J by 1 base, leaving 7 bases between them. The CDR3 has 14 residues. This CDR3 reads CASSLAAGSYEQYF. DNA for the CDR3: TGTGCCAGCAGCTTAGCCGCCGGGTCCTACGAGCAGTACTTC.

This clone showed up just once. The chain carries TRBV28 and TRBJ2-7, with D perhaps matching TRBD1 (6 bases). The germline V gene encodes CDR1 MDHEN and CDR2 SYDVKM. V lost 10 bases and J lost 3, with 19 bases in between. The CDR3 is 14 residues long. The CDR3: CATYPGHHYYEQYF. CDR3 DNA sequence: TGTGCCACTTATCCGGGACACCATTACTACGAGCAGTACTTC.

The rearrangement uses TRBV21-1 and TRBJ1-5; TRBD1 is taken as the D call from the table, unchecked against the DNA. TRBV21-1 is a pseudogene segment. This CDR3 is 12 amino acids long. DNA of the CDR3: TGTGCCAGCAGAGCAGGTAGTCAGCCCCAGCATTTT. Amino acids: CASRAGSQPQHF.

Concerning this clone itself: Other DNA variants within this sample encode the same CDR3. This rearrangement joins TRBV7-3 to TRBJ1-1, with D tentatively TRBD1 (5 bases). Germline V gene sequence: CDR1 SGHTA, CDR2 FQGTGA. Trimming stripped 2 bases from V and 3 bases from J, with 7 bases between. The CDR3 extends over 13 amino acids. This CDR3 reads CASSLRGDTEAFF. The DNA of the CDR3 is TGTGCCAGCAGCTTACGGGGGGACACTGAAGCTTTCTTT.

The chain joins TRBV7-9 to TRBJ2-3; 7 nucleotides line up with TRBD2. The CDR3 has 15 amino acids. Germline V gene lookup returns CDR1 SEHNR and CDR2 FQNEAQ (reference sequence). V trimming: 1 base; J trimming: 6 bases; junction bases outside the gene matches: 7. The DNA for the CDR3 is TGTGCCAGCAGCTTAGGAGTGGACGGGGGGGATACGCAGTATTTT. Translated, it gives CASSLGVDGGDTQYF. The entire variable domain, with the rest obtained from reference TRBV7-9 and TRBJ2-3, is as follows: DTGVSQNPRHKITKRGQNVTFRCDPISEHNRLYWYRQTLGQGPEFLTYFQNEAQLEKSRLLSDRFSAERPKGSFSTLEIQRTEQGDSAMYLCASSLGVDGGDTQYFGPGTRLTVL.

CDR3 loop: CASSPDSNQPQHF. The DNA for the CDR3 is TGTGCCAGCAGTCCGGACAGTAATCAGCCCCAGCATTTT. The chain uses TRBV28 and TRBJ1-5; D is perhaps TRBD1 (6 bases). V lost 5 bases to trimming and J lost 4 bases, with 9 bases between them. The germline CDR1 and CDR2 sequences are MDHEN and SYDVKM. This CDR3 contains 13 residues.

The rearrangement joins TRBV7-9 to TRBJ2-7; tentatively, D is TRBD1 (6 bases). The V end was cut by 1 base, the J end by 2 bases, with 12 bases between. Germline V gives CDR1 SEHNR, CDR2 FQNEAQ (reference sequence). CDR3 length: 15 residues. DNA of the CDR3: TGTGCCAGCAGCTTAGGGTCGGGACATCCCTACGAGCAGTACTTC. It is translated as CASSLGSGHPYEQYF.

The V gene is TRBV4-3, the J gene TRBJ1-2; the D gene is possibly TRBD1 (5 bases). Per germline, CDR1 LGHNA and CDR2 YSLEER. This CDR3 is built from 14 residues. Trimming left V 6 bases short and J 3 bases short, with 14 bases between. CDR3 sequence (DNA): TGCGCCAGCAGTCCCGACAGAGGATACTATGGCTACACCTTC. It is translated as CASSPDRGYYGYTF.

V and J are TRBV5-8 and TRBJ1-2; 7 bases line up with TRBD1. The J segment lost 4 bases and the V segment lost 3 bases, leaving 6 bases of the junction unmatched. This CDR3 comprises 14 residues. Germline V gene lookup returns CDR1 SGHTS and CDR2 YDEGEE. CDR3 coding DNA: TGTGCCAGCAGCTCTAAGACAGGGATCTATGGCTACACCTTC. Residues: CASSSKTGIYGYTF. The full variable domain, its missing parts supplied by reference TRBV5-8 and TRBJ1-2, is EAGVTQSPTHLIKTRGQQATLRCSPISGHTSVYWYQQALGLGLQFLLWYDEGEERNRGNFPPRFSGRQFPNYSSELNVNALELEDSALYLCASSSKTGIYGYTFGSGTRLTVV.

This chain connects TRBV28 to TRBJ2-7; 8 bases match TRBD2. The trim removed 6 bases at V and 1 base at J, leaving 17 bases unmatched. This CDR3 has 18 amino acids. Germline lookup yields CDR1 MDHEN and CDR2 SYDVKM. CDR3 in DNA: TGTGCCAGCAGACTACGGTTACCTGCAAGCGGGGGATCCTACGAGCAGTACTTC. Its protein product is CASRLRLPASGGSYEQYF.

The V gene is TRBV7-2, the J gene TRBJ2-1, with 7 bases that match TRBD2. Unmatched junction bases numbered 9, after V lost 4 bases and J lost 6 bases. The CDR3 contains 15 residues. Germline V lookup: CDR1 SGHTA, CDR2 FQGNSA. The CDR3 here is CASSSNRLAPNEQFF. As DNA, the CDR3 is TGTGCCAGCAGCTCGAATCGACTAGCCCCCAATGAGCAGTTCTTC.

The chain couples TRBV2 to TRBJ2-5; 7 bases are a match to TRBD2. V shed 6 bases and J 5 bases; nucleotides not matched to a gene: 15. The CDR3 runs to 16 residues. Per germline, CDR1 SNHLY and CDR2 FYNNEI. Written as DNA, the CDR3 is TGTGCCAGCAGCGCAAGACTAGCTTGGAGGTGGGAGACCCAGTACTTC. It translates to CASSARLAWRWETQYF.

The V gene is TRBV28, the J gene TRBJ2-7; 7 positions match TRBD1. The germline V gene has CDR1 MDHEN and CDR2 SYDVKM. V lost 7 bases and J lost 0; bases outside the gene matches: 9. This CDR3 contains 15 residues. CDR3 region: CASIPGTADSYEQYF. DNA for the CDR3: TGTGCCAGCATTCCCGGGACAGCCGACTCCTACGAGCAGTACTTC.

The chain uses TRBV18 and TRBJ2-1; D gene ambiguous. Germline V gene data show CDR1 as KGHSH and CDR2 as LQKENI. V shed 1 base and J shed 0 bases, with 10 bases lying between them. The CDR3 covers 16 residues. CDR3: CASSPRPPSSYNEQFF. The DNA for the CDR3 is TGTGCCAGCTCACCACGTCCGCCTAGCTCCTACAATGAGCAGTTCTTC.

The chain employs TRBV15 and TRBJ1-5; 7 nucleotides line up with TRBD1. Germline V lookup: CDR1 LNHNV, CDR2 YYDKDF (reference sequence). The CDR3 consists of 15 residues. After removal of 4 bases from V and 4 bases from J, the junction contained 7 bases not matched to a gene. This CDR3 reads CATSKAGGPNQPQHF. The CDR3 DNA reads TGTGCCACCAGCAAGGCAGGGGGACCAAATCAGCCCCAGCATTTT.

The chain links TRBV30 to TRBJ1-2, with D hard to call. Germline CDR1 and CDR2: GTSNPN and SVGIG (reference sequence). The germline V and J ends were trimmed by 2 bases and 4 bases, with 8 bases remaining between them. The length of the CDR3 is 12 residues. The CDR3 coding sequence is TGTGCCTGGAGTCCAACAGCCTATGGCTACACCTTC. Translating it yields CAWSPTAYGYTF.

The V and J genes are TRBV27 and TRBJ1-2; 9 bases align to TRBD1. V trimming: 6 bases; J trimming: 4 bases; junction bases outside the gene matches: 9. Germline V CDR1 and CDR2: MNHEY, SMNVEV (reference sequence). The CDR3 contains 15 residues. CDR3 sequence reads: CASRLQGAVGYGYTF. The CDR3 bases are TGTGCCAGCAGGTTACAGGGGGCGGTAGGCTATGGCTACACCTTC.

CDR3 coding DNA: TGTGCCAGCAGTGAAGAGGGACAGGGAATGAGTGGCTACACCTTC. Residues: CASSEEGQGMSGYTF. V and J are TRBV6-1 and TRBJ1-2; 9 bases match TRBD1. The CDR3 has 15 residues. The V segment lost 1 base and the J segment 7 bases; nucleotides outside the gene matches: 7. From germline, CDR1 is MNHNS and CDR2 SASEGT.

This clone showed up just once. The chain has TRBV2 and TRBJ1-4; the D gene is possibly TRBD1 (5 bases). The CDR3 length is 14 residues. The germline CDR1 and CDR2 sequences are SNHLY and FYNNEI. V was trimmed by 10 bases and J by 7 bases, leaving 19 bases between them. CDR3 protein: CATGGGGTGEKLFF. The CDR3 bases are TGTGCCACGGGGGGTGGGGGAACCGGTGAAAAACTGTTTTTT.

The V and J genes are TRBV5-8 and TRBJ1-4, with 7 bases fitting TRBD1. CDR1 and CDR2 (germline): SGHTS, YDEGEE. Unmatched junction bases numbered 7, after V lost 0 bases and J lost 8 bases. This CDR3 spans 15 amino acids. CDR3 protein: CASSLGQGMGEKLFF. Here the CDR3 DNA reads TGTGCCAGCAGCTTGGGACAGGGAATGGGAGAAAAACTGTTTTTT.